Following are 6 T cell receptor beta chains from one sample sequenced in a study of vaccination effects on CD4 cells after COVID-19. Which antigens these TCRs recognize remains unknown. TCRdb keeps only in-frame clones here, not all; method: immunoSEQ multiplex PCR. This sample has around 62,000 clones; 70% to 75% occur once, and the top ten carry 2% to 2.5%. Subsequent to approximately 11 days of culture, CD4+ T cells were isolated. Every participant took two doses of the BNT162b2 or mRNA-1273 vaccine. The sample here was CD4+ T cells from PBMCs cultured without peptide, taken after COVID-19 vaccination. Receptors originate from a human donor who received a COVID-19 vaccine.

This rearrangement joins TRBV15 to TRBJ2-6; 10 nucleotides match TRBD1. The CDR3 runs to 17 residues. V lost 0 bases, J lost 4 bases, and 3 bases stayed unmatched. Looked up from germline, CDR1 is LNHNV and CDR2 is YYDKDF (reference sequence). CDR3 nucleotides: TGTGCCACCAGCAGAGAGGGACAGGGGACCGGGGCCAACGTCCTGACTTTC. It encodes CATSREGQGTGANVLTF.

This chain connects TRBV19 to TRBJ2-1, with 15 positions matching TRBD2. CDR1 and CDR2 (germline): LNHDA, SQIVND (reference sequence). The CDR3 runs 15 residues. V dropped 5 bases and J dropped 12; count of bases not matched to a gene: 8. CDR3 amino acids: CASSPRTSGGDLQFF. The DNA of the CDR3 is TGTGCCAGTAGTCCACGGACTAGCGGGGGGGATCTGCAGTTCTTC.

J is TRBJ2-3 and V is TRBV18, with D maybe TRBD1 (5 bases). Germline CDR1 is KGHSH and CDR2 is LQKENI. V lost 8 bases and J lost 0, with 12 bases in between. The length of the CDR3 is 14 residues. CDR3 DNA sequence: TGTGCCAGCAAAGCGCAGGGCAGCACAGATACGCAGTATTTT. Its translation: CASKAQGSTDTQYF.

The chain links TRBV4-1 to TRBJ2-7; D may be TRBD2 (7 bases). This CDR3 region has 12 residues. Per germline, CDR1 MGHRA and CDR2 YSYEKL. The CDR3: CASSQDYRGGHV. For the CDR3, the DNA is TGCGCCAGCAGCCAAGATTATAGGGGGGGGCACGTC.

The chain employs TRBV19 and TRBJ2-2, with D possibly being TRBD1 (6 bases). This CDR3 region has 13 residues. Germline-derived CDR1 and CDR2 are LNHDA and SQIVND (reference sequence). Trimming removed 7 bases from V and 4 bases from J, with 10 bases in between. CDR3 protein: CASTYRVTGELFF. Written as DNA, the CDR3 is TGTGCCAGTACATACAGGGTCACCGGGGAGCTGTTTTTT.

This sequence joins TRBV5-1 and TRBJ1-6; D is unclear. CDR3 length: 14 residues. Germline CDR1 SGHRS, CDR2 YFSETQ. V lost 3 bases, J lost 5 bases, and 9 bases lay in between. The CDR3 reads CASSSRADNSPLHF. CDR3 in DNA: TGCGCCAGCAGCTCCCGGGCCGATAATTCACCCCTCCACTTT.